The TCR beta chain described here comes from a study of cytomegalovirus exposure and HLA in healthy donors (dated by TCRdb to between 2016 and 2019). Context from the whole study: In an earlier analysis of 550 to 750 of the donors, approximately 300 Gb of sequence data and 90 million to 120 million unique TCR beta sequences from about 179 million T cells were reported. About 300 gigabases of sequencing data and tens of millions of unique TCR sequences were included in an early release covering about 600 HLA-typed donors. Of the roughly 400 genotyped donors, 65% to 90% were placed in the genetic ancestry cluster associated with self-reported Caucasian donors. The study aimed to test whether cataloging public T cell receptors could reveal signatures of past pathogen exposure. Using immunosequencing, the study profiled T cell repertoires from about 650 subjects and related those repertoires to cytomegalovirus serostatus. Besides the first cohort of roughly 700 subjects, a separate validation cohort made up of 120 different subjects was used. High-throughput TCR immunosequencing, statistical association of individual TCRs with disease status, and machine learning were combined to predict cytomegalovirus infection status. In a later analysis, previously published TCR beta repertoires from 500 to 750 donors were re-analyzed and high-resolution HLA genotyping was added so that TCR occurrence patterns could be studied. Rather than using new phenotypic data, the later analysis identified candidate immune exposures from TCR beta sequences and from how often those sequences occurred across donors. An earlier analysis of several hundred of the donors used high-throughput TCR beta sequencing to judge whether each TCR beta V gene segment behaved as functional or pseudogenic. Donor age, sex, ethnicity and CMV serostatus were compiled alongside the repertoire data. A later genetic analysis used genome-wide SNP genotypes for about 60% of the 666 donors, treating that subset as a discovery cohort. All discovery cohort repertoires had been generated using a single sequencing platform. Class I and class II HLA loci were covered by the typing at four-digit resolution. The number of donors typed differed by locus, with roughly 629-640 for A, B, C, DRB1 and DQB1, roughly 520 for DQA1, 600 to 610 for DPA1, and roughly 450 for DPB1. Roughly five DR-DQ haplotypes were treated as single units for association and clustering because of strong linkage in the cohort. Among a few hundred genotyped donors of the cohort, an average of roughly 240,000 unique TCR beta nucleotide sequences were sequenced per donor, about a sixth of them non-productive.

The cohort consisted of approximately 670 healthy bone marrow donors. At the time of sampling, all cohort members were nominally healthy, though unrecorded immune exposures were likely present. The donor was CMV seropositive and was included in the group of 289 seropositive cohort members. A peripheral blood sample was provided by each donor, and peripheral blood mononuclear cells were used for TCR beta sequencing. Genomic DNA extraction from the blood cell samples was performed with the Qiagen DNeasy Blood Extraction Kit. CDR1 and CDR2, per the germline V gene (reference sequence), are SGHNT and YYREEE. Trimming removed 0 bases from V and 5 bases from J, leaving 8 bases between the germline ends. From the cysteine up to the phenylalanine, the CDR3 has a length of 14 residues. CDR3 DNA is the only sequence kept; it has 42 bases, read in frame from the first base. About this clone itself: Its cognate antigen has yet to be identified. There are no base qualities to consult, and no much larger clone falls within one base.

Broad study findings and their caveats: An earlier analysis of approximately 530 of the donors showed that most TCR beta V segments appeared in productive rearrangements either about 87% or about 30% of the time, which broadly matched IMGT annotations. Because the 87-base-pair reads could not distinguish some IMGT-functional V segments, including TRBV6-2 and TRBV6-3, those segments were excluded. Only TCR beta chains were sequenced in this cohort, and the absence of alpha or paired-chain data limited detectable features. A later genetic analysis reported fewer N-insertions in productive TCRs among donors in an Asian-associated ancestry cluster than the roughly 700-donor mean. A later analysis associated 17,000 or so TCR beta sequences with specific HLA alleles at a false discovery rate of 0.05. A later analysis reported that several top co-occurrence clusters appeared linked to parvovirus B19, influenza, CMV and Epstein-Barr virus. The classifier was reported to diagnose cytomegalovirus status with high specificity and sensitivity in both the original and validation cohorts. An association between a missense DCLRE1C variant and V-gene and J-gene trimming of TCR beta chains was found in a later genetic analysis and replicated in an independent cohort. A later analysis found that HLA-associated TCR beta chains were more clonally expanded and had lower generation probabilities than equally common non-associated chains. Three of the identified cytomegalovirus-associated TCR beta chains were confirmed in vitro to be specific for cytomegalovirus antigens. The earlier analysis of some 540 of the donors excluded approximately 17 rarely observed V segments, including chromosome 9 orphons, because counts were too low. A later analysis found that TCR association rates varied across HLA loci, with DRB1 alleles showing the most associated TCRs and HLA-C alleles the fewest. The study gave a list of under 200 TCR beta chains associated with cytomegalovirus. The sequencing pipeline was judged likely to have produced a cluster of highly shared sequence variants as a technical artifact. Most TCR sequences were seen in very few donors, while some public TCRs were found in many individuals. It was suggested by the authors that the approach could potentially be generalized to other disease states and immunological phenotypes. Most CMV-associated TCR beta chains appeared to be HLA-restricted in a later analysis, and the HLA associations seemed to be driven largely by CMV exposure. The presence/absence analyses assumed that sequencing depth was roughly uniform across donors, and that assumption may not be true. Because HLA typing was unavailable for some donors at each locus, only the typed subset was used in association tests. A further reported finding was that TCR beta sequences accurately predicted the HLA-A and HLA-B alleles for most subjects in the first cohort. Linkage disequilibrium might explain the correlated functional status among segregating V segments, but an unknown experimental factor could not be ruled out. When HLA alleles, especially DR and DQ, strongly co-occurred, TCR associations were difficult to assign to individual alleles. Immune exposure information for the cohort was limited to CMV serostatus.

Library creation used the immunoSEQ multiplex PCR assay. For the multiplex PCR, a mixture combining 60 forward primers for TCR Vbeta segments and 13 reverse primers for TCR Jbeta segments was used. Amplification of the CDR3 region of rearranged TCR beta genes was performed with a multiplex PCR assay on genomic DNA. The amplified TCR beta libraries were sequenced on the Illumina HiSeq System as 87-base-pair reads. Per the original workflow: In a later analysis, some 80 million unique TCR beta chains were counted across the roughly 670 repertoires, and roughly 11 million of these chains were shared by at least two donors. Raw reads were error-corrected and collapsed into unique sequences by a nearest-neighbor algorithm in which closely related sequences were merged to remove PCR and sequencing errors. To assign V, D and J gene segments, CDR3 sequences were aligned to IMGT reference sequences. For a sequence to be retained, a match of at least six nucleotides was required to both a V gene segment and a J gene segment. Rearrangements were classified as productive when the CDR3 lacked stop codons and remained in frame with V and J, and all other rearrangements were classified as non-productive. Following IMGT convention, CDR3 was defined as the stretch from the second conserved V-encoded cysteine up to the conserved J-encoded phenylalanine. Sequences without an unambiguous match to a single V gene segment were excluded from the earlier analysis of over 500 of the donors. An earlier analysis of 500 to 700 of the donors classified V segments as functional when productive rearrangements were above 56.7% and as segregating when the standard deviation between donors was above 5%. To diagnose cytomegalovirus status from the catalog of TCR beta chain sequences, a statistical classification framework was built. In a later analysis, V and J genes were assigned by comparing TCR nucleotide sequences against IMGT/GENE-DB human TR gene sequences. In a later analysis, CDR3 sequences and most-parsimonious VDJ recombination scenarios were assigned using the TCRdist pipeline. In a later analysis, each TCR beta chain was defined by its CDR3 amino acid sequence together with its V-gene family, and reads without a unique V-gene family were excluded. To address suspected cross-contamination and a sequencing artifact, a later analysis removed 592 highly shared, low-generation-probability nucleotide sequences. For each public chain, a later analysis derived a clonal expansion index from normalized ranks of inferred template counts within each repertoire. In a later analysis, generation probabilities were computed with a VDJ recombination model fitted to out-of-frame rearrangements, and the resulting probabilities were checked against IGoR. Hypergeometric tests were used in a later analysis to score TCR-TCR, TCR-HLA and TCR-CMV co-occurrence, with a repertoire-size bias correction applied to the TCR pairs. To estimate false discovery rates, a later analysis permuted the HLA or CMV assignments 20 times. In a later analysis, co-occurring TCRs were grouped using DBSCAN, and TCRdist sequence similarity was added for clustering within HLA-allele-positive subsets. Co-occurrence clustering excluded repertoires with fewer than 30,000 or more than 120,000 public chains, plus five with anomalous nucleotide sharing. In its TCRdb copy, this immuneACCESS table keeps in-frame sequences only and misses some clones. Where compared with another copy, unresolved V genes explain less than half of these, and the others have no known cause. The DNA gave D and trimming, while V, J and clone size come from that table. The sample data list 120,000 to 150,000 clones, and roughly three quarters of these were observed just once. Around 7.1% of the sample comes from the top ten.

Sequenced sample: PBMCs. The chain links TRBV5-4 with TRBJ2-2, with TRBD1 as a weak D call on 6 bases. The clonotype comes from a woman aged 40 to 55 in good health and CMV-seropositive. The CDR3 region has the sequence CASSLGGRTGELFF. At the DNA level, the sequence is TGTGCCAGCAGCTTGGGGGGGCGGACCGGGGAGCTGTTTTTT.